What follows are 23 T cell receptor beta chains derived from one specimen sequenced in a study of blood T cell repertoires in COVID-19. Sequenced by immunoSEQ multiplex PCR; TCRdb stores in-frame clones only, minus some. The table lists about 190,000 clones, approximately 80% of them singletons. Sequencing was carried out using PBMCs or T cells enriched from blood (not recorded which). These receptor sequences come from a woman aged 45-60 years who had recovered from COVID-19.

This clone showed up just a few times. The chain uses TRBV28 and TRBJ1-1, with D maybe TRBD1 (6 bases). Germline values: CDR1 MDHEN, CDR2 SYDVKM. This CDR3 is 12 amino acids long. V lost 4 bases and J 10 bases, leaving 13 bases between the germline ends. CDR3 in amino acids: CASSSPGQRAFF. The CDR3 nucleotides are TGTGCCAGCAGTTCACCGGGACAAAGAGCTTTCTTT.

This clone was seen just once. CDR3 residues: CASSGIGTGKTEAFF. CDR3 DNA: TGTGCCAGCTCAGGCATCGGGACAGGGAAAACTGAAGCTTTCTTT. The chain combines TRBV6-5 with TRBJ1-1; 9 nucleotides align to TRBD1. The CDR3 consists of 15 residues. Germline V gene sequence: CDR1 MNHEY, CDR2 SVGAGI. V shed 8 bases and J 5 bases; nucleotides not matched to a gene: 12.

V gene TRBV29-1 combines with J gene TRBJ2-5; a weak D match, TRBD1 (5 bases). Germline loops: CDR1 SQVTM, CDR2 ANQGSEA. V was pared by 4 bases and J by 0 bases, with 6 bases between. The CDR3 sequence is 12 residues long. For the CDR3, the DNA is TGCAGCGTTGTGACAGACCAAGAGACCCAGTACTTC. It encodes CSVVTDQETQYF.

The chain carries TRBV28 and TRBJ1-1; 7 bases match TRBD1. Germline V CDR1 and CDR2: MDHEN, SYDVKM. Germline trimming cut 4 bases from V and 11 bases from J; bases unmatched to any gene: 10. CDR3 size: 13 residues. The CDR3 protein is CASSSRQGPAAFF. The CDR3 DNA is TGTGCCAGCAGTTCCCGACAGGGCCCCGCGGCTTTCTTT.

This clone was counted between two and nine times. The CDR3 DNA follows: TGTGCCAGCAGCTGGACTAGCGGGAGAGCAGATACGCAGTATTTT. Protein sequence: CASSWTSGRADTQYF. The chain has TRBV9 and TRBJ2-3, with 13 bases that match TRBD2. Germline V gene sequence: CDR1 SGDLS, CDR2 YYNGEE. The J segment lost 4 bases and the V segment lost 4 bases, leaving 3 bases of the junction unmatched. There are 15 residues in the CDR3.

This rearrangement joins TRBV10-3 to TRBJ1-2; 8 bases map to TRBD1. The CDR3 totals 12 residues. Losses at the gene ends were 7 bases for V and 7 bases for J; bases not matched to a gene: 5. From germline, CDR1 is ENHRY and CDR2 SYGVKD. The CDR3 loop reads CAITQGASGYTF. In DNA form, the CDR3 reads TGTGCCATCACCCAGGGGGCCAGTGGCTACACCTTC.

This clone was seen only a few times. V gene TRBV18 combines with J gene TRBJ2-5; D not resolved. Germline CDR1 is KGHSH and CDR2 is LQKENI. V was cut by 9 bases and J by 2 bases, with 7 bases left in between. This CDR3 is built from 11 residues. CDR3 region: CASRSQETQYF. The DNA for the CDR3 is TGTGCCAGTCGGTCACAAGAGACCCAGTACTTC.

The V call is TRBV9, the J call TRBJ1-2; TRBD1 might be the D (6 bases). V was pared by 4 bases and J by 8 bases, with 18 bases between. The length of the CDR3 is 14 residues. Germline assignment: CDR1 SGDLS and CDR2 YYNGEE. The CDR3 bases are TGTGCCAGCAGCCCAGACAGGCCCCGGGGAGGCTACACCTTC. The encoded protein is CASSPDRPRGGYTF. The full variable domain, its missing parts supplied by reference TRBV9 and TRBJ1-2, is DSGVTQTPKHLITATGQRVTLRCSPRSGDLSVYWYQQSLDQGLQFLIQYYNGEERAKGNILERFSAQQFPDLHSELNLSSLELGDSALYFCASSPDRPRGGYTFGSGTRLTVV.

This clone was detected only once. This sequence joins TRBV11-2 and TRBJ1-1; D possibly corresponds to TRBD1 (6 bases). Trimming stripped 5 bases from V and 4 bases from J, with 14 bases between. The length of the CDR3 is 14 residues. CDR1 is SGHAT and CDR2 is FQNNGV in the germline V gene. Written as DNA, the CDR3 is TGTGCCAGCAGCCCAGGCCGAGGGGGCACTGAAGCTTTCTTT. It specifies CASSPGRGGTEAFF. The full variable domain, with the rest looked up from reference TRBV11-2 and TRBJ1-1, is EAGVAQSPRYKIIEKRQSVAFWCNPISGHATLYWYQQILGQGPKLLIQFQNNGVVDDSQLPKDRFSAERLKGVDSTLKIQPAKLEDSAVYLCASSPGRGGTEAFFGQGTRLTVV.

The gene calls are TRBV19 and TRBJ1-5; 7 bases are shared with TRBD1. From germline, CDR1 is LNHDA and CDR2 SQIVND (reference sequence). Trimming took 6 bases from V and 3 from J; bases not matched to a gene: 11. The CDR3 length is 16 residues. In DNA form, the CDR3 reads TGTGCCAGTAGCGAAGGGGGCCCGATAAACAATCAGCCCCAGCATTTT. Translating it yields CASSEGGPINNQPQHF.

This clone was observed a few times. The J gene is TRBJ2-7, the V gene TRBV10-3, with 11 bases lining up with TRBD2. The junction had 10 bases not matched to a gene; V was cut back by 6 bases and J by 3 bases. The CDR3 length is 16 residues. Germline V gives CDR1 ENHRY, CDR2 SYGVKD. This CDR3 reads CAISPIQTSGDYEQYF. Written as DNA, the CDR3 is TGTGCCATCAGCCCTATCCAGACTAGCGGGGACTACGAGCAGTACTTC.

This sequence joins TRBV7-8 and TRBJ1-1; D not resolved. The CDR3 covers 15 residues. In germline, CDR1 is SGHVS, CDR2 FQNEAQ. Between the trimmed V and J ends, which lost 2 bases and 2 bases, there was a span of 12 bases. The CDR3: CASSLTRVRNTEAFF. CDR3 nucleotide sequence: TGTGCCAGCAGCTTAACCCGGGTCCGCAACACTGAAGCTTTCTTT.

The rearrangement uses TRBV5-1 and TRBJ2-7; TRBD2 matches at 13 bases. Germline V lookup: CDR1 SGHRS, CDR2 YFSETQ. The CDR3 runs 16 residues. With V trimmed by 0 bases and J by 2 bases, 2 bases remained unmatched. Here the CDR3 DNA reads TGCGCCAGCAGCTTGGAGACTAGCGGGAGGCCCTACGAGCAGTACTTC. Translation gives CASSLETSGRPYEQYF.

V usage is TRBV12-3 or TRBV12-4 and J usage is TRBJ1-2; a possible D gene is TRBD1 (6 bases). V lost 6 bases and J 6 bases, leaving 14 bases between the germline ends. The CDR3 sequence is 13 residues long. In nucleotides, the CDR3 is TGTGCCAGCAGAAGGGACAAGCCAAATGGCTACACCTTC. Translating gives CASRRDKPNGYTF.

This clone occurred a few times. The rearrangement links TRBV4-2 to TRBJ1-4; no clear D. The CDR3 is made up of 16 amino acids. CDR1 is LGHNA, CDR2 YNFKEQ, per germline. V lost 1 base, J lost 6 bases, and 15 bases lay in between. Here the CDR3 reads CASSQGGPPGDEKLFF. In DNA form, the CDR3 reads TGTGCCAGCAGCCAAGGAGGGCCACCCGGGGATGAAAAACTGTTTTTT.

A few counts support this clone. This chain's CDR3 is CASYDRGGDYTF. The CDR3 DNA follows: TGTGCCAGTTACGACAGGGGAGGTGACTACACCTTC. The chain has TRBV2 and TRBJ1-2; 8 nucleotides match TRBD1. The CDR3 covers 12 residues. Trimming at V came to 9 bases and at J to 10 bases, leaving 10 bases not matched to a gene. Germline loops: CDR1 SNHLY, CDR2 FYNNEI. The complete variable domain, with remaining parts taken from reference TRBV2 and TRBJ1-2, reads EPEVTQTPSHQVTQMGQEVILRCVPISNHLYFYWYRQILGQKVEFLVSFYNNEISEKSEIFDDQFSVERPDGSNFTLKIRSTKLEDSAMYFCASYDRGGDYTFGSGTRLTVV.

This clone was seen more than once but under ten times. The chain uses TRBV28 and TRBJ1-5; a possible D gene is TRBD1 (6 bases). Trimming removed 5 bases at V and 4 bases at J, with 12 bases between. CDR1 and CDR2 from the germline V gene are MDHEN and SYDVKM. The length of the CDR3 is 14 residues. The CDR3 sequence is CASSRRTVNQPQHF. The DNA of the CDR3 is TGTGCCAGCAGTCGGCGGACAGTTAATCAGCCCCAGCATTTT.

V is TRBV7-6 and J is TRBJ1-3, with D maybe TRBD1 (6 bases). Deletions cut 3 bases from V and 4 bases from J, with 13 bases between. This CDR3 is 15 amino acids long. Germline-derived CDR1 and CDR2 are SGHVS and FNYEAQ. The CDR3 DNA sequence: TGTGCCAGCAGCTTCGACAGGACGACGGGAAACACCATATATTTT. Translating it yields CASSFDRTTGNTIYF. The whole variable domain, remainder taken from reference TRBV7-6 and TRBJ1-3, is GAGVSQSPRYKVTKRGQDVALRCDPISGHVSLYWYRQALGQGPEFLTYFNYEAQQDKSGLPNDRFSAERPEGSISTLTIQRTEQRDSAMYRCASSFDRTTGNTIYFGEGSWLTVV.

The V gene is TRBV7-9, the J gene TRBJ1-4; TRBD1 is a possible D gene (6 bases). There are 15 residues in the CDR3. Per germline, CDR1 SEHNR and CDR2 FQNEAQ (reference sequence). V was cut by 5 bases and J by 8 bases, with 18 bases left in between. CDR3 sequence reads: CASSQLQGTNEKLFF. As DNA, the CDR3 is TGTGCCAGCAGCCAGCTCCAGGGGACGAACGAAAAACTGTTTTTT.

The chain links TRBV11-2 to TRBJ2-1; 7 positions agree with TRBD2. The CDR3 has 15 amino acids. The V and J ends lost 1 base and 4 bases, in that order; junction bases with no gene match: 4. The germline gives CDR1 SGHAT, CDR2 FQNNGV. In DNA form, the CDR3 reads TGTGCCAGCAGCTTAGGTTCAGCGGGATACAATGAGCAGTTCTTC. Protein product: CASSLGSAGYNEQFF.

Ten or more counts support this clone. This chain connects TRBV3-1 (or the pseudogene TRBV3-2) to TRBJ2-2, with D possibly being TRBD2 (6 bases). Trimming removed 1 base at V and 8 bases at J, with 8 bases between. The CDR3 loop spans 13 amino acids. Germline CDR1 and CDR2: LGHDT and YNNKEL (reference sequence). The CDR3 region has the DNA TGTGCCAGCAGCCAAGGGAGGGGAGGGGAGCTGTTTTTT. Translation gives CASSQGRGGELFF.

The chain employs TRBV6-6 and TRBJ1-2; 7 bases match TRBD1. The CDR3 contains 12 residues. The V and J ends lost 5 bases and 4 bases, in that order; junction bases with no gene match: 1. Germline CDR1 and CDR2: MNHNY and SVGAGI (reference sequence). CDR3 coding DNA: TGTGCCAGCAGTGGGACAGCCTATGGCTACACCTTC. Translating gives CASSGTAYGYTF.

The V gene is TRBV9, the J gene TRBJ1-4; 7 nucleotides align to TRBD1. The CDR3 runs to 15 residues. V gave up 2 bases and J gave up 0 bases; unmatched junction bases: 1. In germline, CDR1 is SGDLS, CDR2 YYNGEE. CDR3 protein: CASSVGTATNEKLFF. The CDR3 DNA is TGTGCCAGCAGCGTGGGGACAGCAACTAATGAAAAACTGTTTTTT.